Shown below are 6 T cell receptor beta chains from a single sample sequenced in a study of OX40 agonist ivuxolimab in advanced cancers. Here immunoSEQ multiplex PCR was the method, and the copy in TCRdb shows in-frame clones only, minus some. The sample gives around 69,000 clones, 70% to 90% of which show up once; 2.5% to 3% is in the top ten. The sample here was CD4+ or CD8+ T cells sorted from blood, taken in a trial of the OX40 agonist ivuxolimab. The receptor source for this set is an adult with an advanced solid tumor such as melanoma, head and neck, liver or kidney cancer.

The chain uses TRBV5-4 and TRBJ1-3; D unclear. In germline, CDR1 is SGHNT, CDR2 YYREEE (reference sequence). The CDR3 has 12 residues. Trimming shortened V by 6 bases and J by 4 bases, and 8 bases separated the two germline ends. The CDR3 loop reads CASNPGGNTIYF. In DNA, the CDR3 is TGTGCCAGCAACCCAGGAGGAAACACCATATATTTT.

V gene TRBV7-8 combines with J gene TRBJ2-2; 11 bases line up with TRBD2. Germline CDR1 and CDR2: SGHVS and FQNEAQ. V lost 5 bases, J lost 6 bases, and 11 bases stayed unmatched. CDR3 length equals 17 residues. CDR3 loop: CASSLLIAGGMAGELFF. The CDR3 DNA reads as TGTGCCAGCAGCCTCCTTATAGCGGGGGGGATGGCCGGGGAGCTGTTTTTT.

V is TRBV4-1 and J is TRBJ1-2; D gene ambiguous. Germline CDR1 reads MGHRA; CDR2 reads YSYEKL. V shed 1 base and J shed 0 bases, with 6 bases lying between them. The CDR3 runs 14 residues. The chain's CDR3 is CASSQGSTNYGYTF. The CDR3 DNA reads as TGCGCCAGCAGCCAAGGTTCCACTAACTATGGCTACACCTTC.

V gene TRBV7-9 combines with J gene TRBJ2-1, with unresolved D. Trimming stripped 1 base from V and 5 bases from J, with 9 bases between. Germline loops: CDR1 SEHNR, CDR2 FQNEAQ (reference sequence). The CDR3 runs to 14 residues. The CDR3 nucleotides read TGTGCCAGCAGCTTAGAGTGGCAGAACAATGAGCAGTTCTTC. It specifies CASSLEWQNNEQFF.

V and J are TRBV18 and TRBJ2-1; 8 bases map to TRBD1. The CDR3 contains 14 residues. Germline loops: CDR1 KGHSH, CDR2 LQKENI. V lost 6 bases to trimming and J lost 1 base; unmatched junction nucleotides: 2. CDR3 in amino acids: CASSRDRSYNEQFF. The CDR3 nucleotides are TGTGCCAGCTCGCGGGACAGGTCCTACAATGAGCAGTTCTTC.

The V gene is TRBV7-2, the J gene TRBJ1-6, with D perhaps TRBD1 (5 bases). Trimming removed 5 bases from V and 4 bases from J, with 12 bases in between. The CDR3 length is 15 residues. CDR1 is SGHTA and CDR2 is FQGNSA in the germline V gene. CDR3 sequence reads: CASSERGLYNSPLHF. The CDR3 DNA reads as TGTGCCAGCAGCGAAAGGGGACTTTATAATTCACCCCTCCACTTT.